This T cell receptor (beta chain) was sequenced during a study of long-term antiretroviral therapy in people with HIV. Findings and limits, study-wide: Adherence to ART, viral resistance and therapy changes lacked any data.

Each donor had at least one pre-ART and at least two post-ART PBMC samples. As to this clone: The antigen remains unidentified.

Investigators performed immunoSEQ version v3.0 at survey level. This table comes from immunoSEQ multiplex PCR, and its TCRdb copy is limited to in-frame clones, with some not included. The sample shows tens of thousands of clones, around 90% of them seen only once. The CDR3 has 13 amino acids. CDR1 and CDR2 from the germline V gene are SGHNT and YYREEE (reference sequence). Trimming shortened V by 5 bases and J by 4 bases, and 12 bases separated the two germline ends. J is TRBJ1-1 and V is TRBV5-4; D is undetermined. The sequencing here drew on unsorted PBMCs, taken 2.3 years after starting antiretroviral therapy. The source of this sequence is a man between 60 and 70 years old with HIV. The CDR3 DNA reads TGTGCCAGCAGACCCTTGACCACCACTGAAGCTTTCTTT. Amino acids: CASRPLTTTEAFF.